The T cell receptor beta chain under discussion was sequenced for a study of CD8 T cell repertoires and HIV-1 epitope variants. Background on the study: T cells were stimulated with Twenty-five Gag and Nef peptides separately. The baseline condition was 1M T cells left uncultured. Control wells had CMV/EBV/flu peptides, negative Ebola AY9, or no peptide.

Profiled with immunoSEQ multiplex PCR; TCRdb holds only in-frame clones, not every one. The table lists under 100,000 clones, over 70% of them singletons. The ends were cut back, 4 bases at V and 0 bases at J, with 19 bases in the middle. CDR3 length: 17 residues. Germline V CDR1 and CDR2: GTSNPN, SVGIG (reference sequence). Comments on this clone: Its target is not known.

Study results and limitations: Four to six clonotypes recognized Nef KF9, one HW9, none TAALDMSHF.

Source material: uncultured baseline CD8+ T cells from peripheral blood mononuclear cells (PBMCs). This chain joins TRBV30 and TRBJ2-1; D may correspond to TRBD1 or TRBD2 (5 bases each). The source of this sequence is a male donor with HIV. CDR3 loop: CAWKGPVPGTSYNEQFF. CDR3 sequence (DNA): TGTGCCTGGAAGGGCCCAGTGCCGGGGACCTCCTACAATGAGCAGTTCTTC.